Presented here are 27 T cell receptor beta chains from one specimen sequenced in a study of beta chain features in type 1 diabetes. Whole-study results and caveats: Type 1 diabetes patients had moderately but significantly shorter TCRB CDR3s in all four CD4+ subsets.

Expressed TCRB transcripts were sequenced because the entire RNA isolate underwent reverse transcription. Here immunoSEQ multiplex PCR was the method, and the copy in TCRdb shows in-frame clones only, minus some. The table has hundreds of thousands of clones, roughly an eighth seen once. Which antigens these TCRs recognize remains unknown. Sequencing was done on a sample of naive CD4+ T cells from blood. The receptor source for this set is a man between 18 and 35 years old with type 1 diabetes.

A few counts support this clone. CDR3: CASSQPGRKSSGANVLTF. The CDR3 DNA follows: TGCGCCAGCAGCCAGCCGGGACGAAAGAGCTCTGGGGCCAACGTCCTGACTTTC. The gene calls are TRBV4-1 and TRBJ2-6; D possibly uses TRBD1 or TRBD2 (5 bases each). The ends were cut back, 3 bases at V and 0 bases at J, with 15 bases in the middle. Germline V gene lookup returns CDR1 MGHRA and CDR2 YSYEKL. The CDR3 sequence is 18 residues long.

The chain combines TRBV7-3 with TRBJ2-3; D may be TRBD1 (6 bases). CDR3 length equals 13 residues. In germline, CDR1 is SGHTA, CDR2 FQGTGA. The V and J ends lost 4 bases and 4 bases respectively, with 9 bases between them. For the CDR3, the DNA is TGTGCCAGCAGCTCTGGACAGTCAGATACGCAGTATTTT. This translates into CASSSGQSDTQYF.

This chain links TRBV6-5 with TRBJ2-1, with no clear D. Trimming pared 6 bases from V and 7 bases from J, leaving 13 bases between. The CDR3 loop spans 13 amino acids. The V gene's germline CDR1 is MNHEY and CDR2 SVGAGI. This CDR3 is CASSPPRRNEQFF. CDR3 bases: TGTGCCAGCAGCCCTCCAAGGCGGAATGAGCAGTTCTTC.

The chain recombines TRBV28 with TRBJ2-3, with unresolved D. Germline assignment: CDR1 MDHEN and CDR2 SYDVKM. The CDR3 spans 14 residues. V lost 6 bases and J lost 0, with 10 bases in between. The CDR3 spells CASRNTASTDTQYF. CDR3 nucleotide sequence: TGTGCCAGCAGGAACACGGCTAGCACAGATACGCAGTATTTT.

The table lists this clone with a few counts. The rearrangement links TRBV5-1 to TRBJ1-1, with D tentatively TRBD1 (6 bases). Per the germline V gene, CDR1 is SGHRS and CDR2 is YFSETQ. The V end was cut by 1 base, the J end by 4 bases, with 11 bases between. The CDR3 contains 14 residues. The CDR3 reads CASSLTGLGTEAFF. DNA for the CDR3: TGCGCCAGCAGCTTGACAGGGTTGGGCACTGAAGCTTTCTTT.

The chain carries TRBV4-3 and TRBJ2-3; D gene unclear. The CDR3 sequence is 14 residues long. The ends were cut back, 1 base at V and 0 bases at J, with 5 bases in the middle. Germline values: CDR1 LGHNA, CDR2 YSLEER. CDR3 amino acids: CASSQVISTDTQYF. The CDR3 DNA reads TGCGCCAGCAGCCAAGTGATAAGCACAGATACGCAGTATTTT.

This clone was counted a few times. V usage is TRBV6-1 and J usage is TRBJ1-2; TRBD1 might be the D (6 bases). The CDR3 contains 12 residues. Between the trimmed V and J ends, which lost 3 bases and 6 bases, there was a span of 8 bases. Germline-derived CDR1 and CDR2 are MNHNS and SASEGT. The CDR3 nucleotides read TGTGCCAGCAGTGAGCAGGGGAATGGCTACACCTTC. Translated: CASSEQGNGYTF.

Here the CDR3 reads CASSPGSPYEQYF. The CDR3 coding sequence is TGCGCCAGCAGCCCGGGTTCCCCTTACGAGCAGTACTTC. The V and J genes are TRBV5-1 and TRBJ2-7; D gene uncertain. The V and J ends lost 4 bases and 4 bases respectively, with 12 bases between them. The germline CDR1 and CDR2 sequences are SGHRS and YFSETQ. This CDR3 comprises 13 residues.

The gene calls are TRBV9 and TRBJ2-1; the match to TRBD2 covers 16 bases. Trimming removed 1 base from V and 7 bases from J; junction bases left unmatched: 11. This CDR3 spans 19 amino acids. Germline lookup yields CDR1 SGDLS and CDR2 YYNGEE. CDR3 in DNA: TGTGCCAGCAGCGTATTGGGACTAGCGGGAGGGCCGAAAGAAAATGAGCAGTTCTTC. Translated, it gives CASSVLGLAGGPKENEQFF.

The chain has TRBV5-1 and TRBJ2-7; 9 positions agree with TRBD2. This CDR3 region has 16 residues. Germline V gene sequence: CDR1 SGHRS, CDR2 YFSETQ. The J segment lost 7 bases and the V segment lost 0 bases, leaving 11 bases of the junction unmatched. The DNA for the CDR3 is TGCGCCAGCAGCTTGGCCGGGACTAGCATAGGAGGGGAGCAGTACTTC. This sequence encodes CASSLAGTSIGGEQYF.

This clone was counted a few times. This chain uses TRBV18 with TRBJ2-1, with a possible D match to TRBD1 (5 bases). This CDR3 contains 15 residues. Looked up from germline, CDR1 is KGHSH and CDR2 is LQKENI. Trimming shortened V by 5 bases and J by 3 bases, and 14 bases separated the two germline ends. The CDR3 bases are TGTGCCAGCTCATCCCAGGGAATTGGCTACAATGAGCAGTTCTTC. Amino acid sequence: CASSSQGIGYNEQFF.

The sample holds a few counts of this clone. The J gene is TRBJ1-1, the V gene TRBV15; possibly TRBD1 for D (6 bases). CDR3 length equals 15 residues. Looked up from germline, CDR1 is LNHNV and CDR2 is YYDKDF (reference sequence). V lost 1 base to trimming and J lost 2 bases, with 11 bases between them. The CDR3 nucleotides read TGTGCCACCAGCAGAGCGGGCAGGGGAAACACTGAAGCTTTCTTT. It is translated as CATSRAGRGNTEAFF. The complete variable domain, with remaining parts taken from reference TRBV15 and TRBJ1-1, reads DAMVIQNPRYQVTQFGKPVTLSCSQTLNHNVMYWYQQKSSQAPKLLFHYYDKDFNNEADTPDNFQSRRPNTSFCFLDIRSPGLGDTAMYLCATSRAGRGNTEAFFGQGTRLTVV.

The sample holds a few counts of this clone. The chain carries TRBV27 and TRBJ1-5; 8 bases fit TRBD1. The CDR3 spans 16 residues. With V trimmed by 5 bases and J by 7 bases, 13 bases remained unmatched. From germline, CDR1 is MNHEY and CDR2 SMNVEV (reference sequence). The CDR3 DNA follows: TGTGCCAGCAGTAGTAGAAGGCAGGGGGCTGGACAGCCCCAGCATTTT. Translation: CASSSRRQGAGQPQHF.

This clone was picked up a small number of times. This chain uses TRBV15 with TRBJ2-6; possibly TRBD2 for D (5 bases). This CDR3 is 20 amino acids long. The V gene's germline CDR1 is LNHNV and CDR2 YYDKDF (reference sequence). V lost 3 bases and J lost 0, with 21 bases in between. The CDR3 coding sequence is TGTGCCACCAGCAGGGGGTCCTCGGCGGGTTCCCTCTCTGGGGCCAACGTCCTGACTTTC. It encodes CATSRGSSAGSLSGANVLTF. Looking up the rest from reference TRBV15 and TRBJ2-6 gives the full variable domain: DAMVIQNPRYQVTQFGKPVTLSCSQTLNHNVMYWYQQKSSQAPKLLFHYYDKDFNNEADTPDNFQSRRPNTSFCFLDIRSPGLGDTAMYLCATSRGSSAGSLSGANVLTFGAGSRLTVL.

This chain uses TRBV15 with TRBJ2-6, with a tentative D call TRBD1 (6 bases). This CDR3 region has 20 residues. CDR1 and CDR2 from the germline V gene are LNHNV and YYDKDF (reference sequence). V lost 3 bases and J lost 2, with 23 bases in between. The CDR3: CATSRGAPGAVGAGANVLTF. CDR3 in DNA: TGTGCCACCAGCAGGGGGGCTCCAGGGGCTGTAGGGGCTGGGGCCAACGTCCTGACTTTC.

The gene calls are TRBV30 and TRBJ2-3; D is undetermined. This CDR3 contains 12 residues. Germline CDR1 GTSNPN, CDR2 SVGIG (reference sequence). Trimming took 4 bases from V and 6 from J, leaving 11 bases between them. The CDR3 protein is CAWTLSSDTQYF. CDR3 nucleotide sequence: TGTGCCTGGACTCTAAGCTCGGATACGCAGTATTTT.

The rearrangement joins TRBV29-1 to TRBJ1-2, with a possible D match to TRBD1 (5 bases). V lost 7 bases and J lost 7, with 25 bases in between. The germline V gene encodes CDR1 SQVTM and CDR2 ANQGSEA. The CDR3 sequence is 15 residues long. In DNA, the CDR3 is TGCAGCGCAATGAGGGCGGGGCAAGGCCACAGTGGCTACACCTTC. As protein: CSAMRAGQGHSGYTF.

This clone showed up just a few times. The V gene is TRBV29-1, the J gene TRBJ2-1, with 9 bases fitting TRBD1. This CDR3 has 14 amino acids. CDR1 is SQVTM, CDR2 ANQGSEA, per germline. The CDR3 DNA is TGCAGTATACAGGGGGCGATCTCCTACAATGAGCAGTTCTTC. As protein: CSIQGAISYNEQFF.

This clone was counted a single time. CDR3 coding DNA: TGTGCCAGCAGCGCTTTGGGGGGAGTCAATCAGCCCCAGCATTTT. This codes for CASSALGGVNQPQHF. This sequence joins TRBV7-9 and TRBJ1-5; a possible D gene is TRBD1 (5 bases). The CDR3 length is 15 residues. CDR1 is SEHNR and CDR2 is FQNEAQ in the germline V gene (reference sequence). V was cut by 5 bases and J by 3 bases, with 14 bases left in between.

The rearrangement uses TRBV29-1 and TRBJ2-2, with TRBD2 matching 7 bases. Germline assignment: CDR1 SQVTM and CDR2 ANQGSEA. The CDR3 is 13 residues long. J was trimmed by 4 bases and V by 5 bases; bases with no gene match: 4. The CDR3 sequence: CSVYGGSTGELFF. Written as DNA, the CDR3 is TGCAGCGTTTACGGGGGGTCCACCGGGGAGCTGTTTTTT.

This clone was seen only a few times. This chain uses TRBV9 with TRBJ1-6; 8 nucleotides align to TRBD1. Trimming took 4 bases from V and 9 from J; bases not matched to a gene: 15. The CDR3 loop spans 17 amino acids. Germline lookup yields CDR1 SGDLS and CDR2 YYNGEE. CDR3 sequence (DNA): TGTGCCAGCAGCCTGCGAGGGCTCGGACAGGGCGGTTCACCCCTCCACTTT. As protein: CASSLRGLGQGGSPLHF.

V and J are TRBV7-2 and TRBJ1-2, with a possible D match to TRBD1 (5 bases). The CDR3 length is 15 residues. The V gene lost 5 bases and the J gene lost 4 bases, with 17 bases spanning the gap. Germline values: CDR1 SGHTA, CDR2 FQGNSA. DNA of the CDR3: TGTGCCAGCAGCCTCCTGGGGGGTGAGGGCTATGGCTACACCTTC. It yields the protein CASSLLGGEGYGYTF.

The chain carries TRBV18 and TRBJ2-1, with TRBD1 matching 8 bases. Germline V gene sequence: CDR1 KGHSH, CDR2 LQKENI. The CDR3 totals 12 residues. J was trimmed by 13 bases and V by 6 bases; bases with no gene match: 8. CDR3 bases: TGTGCCAGCTCCCCCAGGGGGCAAAAACAGTTCTTC. Translation gives CASSPRGQKQFF.

V usage is TRBV10-3 and J usage is TRBJ2-2, with D perhaps matching TRBD2 (5 bases). From germline, CDR1 is ENHRY and CDR2 SYGVKD. Trimming removed 8 bases from V and 4 bases from J, with 17 bases in between. This CDR3 has 15 amino acids. The CDR3 reads CAISGILPGTGELFF. The CDR3 coding sequence is TGTGCCATCTCCGGGATCCTGCCCGGCACCGGGGAGCTGTTTTTT.

CDR3 nucleotide sequence: TGTGCCAGCAGCTTAGACTTTTACTCCTACAATGAGCAGTTCTTC. Translated, it gives CASSLDFYSYNEQFF. The chain is built from TRBV7-2 and TRBJ2-1; D unclear. Between the trimmed V and J ends, which lost 1 base and 0 bases, there was a span of 7 bases. The CDR3 totals 15 residues. Germline loops: CDR1 SGHTA, CDR2 FQGNSA.

The chain combines TRBV30 with TRBJ1-1; D not certain. This CDR3 comprises 13 residues. V gave up 0 bases and J gave up 4 bases, with 9 bases separating them. In germline, CDR1 is GTSNPN, CDR2 SVGIG (reference sequence). The CDR3 coding sequence is TGTGCCTGGAGTGTAGGCTTAATCACTGAAGCTTTCTTT. Translating gives CAWSVGLITEAFF.

This clone was seen a few times. The J gene is TRBJ1-2, the V gene TRBV9; D is uncertain. Germline V gene lookup returns CDR1 SGDLS and CDR2 YYNGEE. V lost 1 base and J 3 bases, leaving 10 bases between the germline ends. The CDR3 spans 14 residues. CDR3 in DNA: TGTGCCAGCAGCGTACGGGGAGACGACTATGGCTACACCTTC. Residues: CASSVRGDDYGYTF. Full variable domain (outside the CDR3, taken from reference TRBV9 and TRBJ1-2): DSGVTQTPKHLITATGQRVTLRCSPRSGDLSVYWYQQSLDQGLQFLIQYYNGEERAKGNILERFSAQQFPDLHSELNLSSLELGDSALYFCASSVRGDDYGYTFGSGTRLTVV.